These 7 T cell receptor beta chains were all obtained from the same sample, sequenced in a study of cytomegalovirus exposure and HLA in healthy donors (dated by TCRdb to about 2017). Library preparation used the immunoSEQ multiplex PCR assay. For the multiplex PCR, a mixture combining 60 forward primers for TCR Vbeta segments and 13 reverse primers for TCR Jbeta segments was used. The immuneACCESS repertoire file appears here via TCRdb, limited to in-frame rearrangements. These files lack a portion of the clones; in checked studies, under half of the deficit traces to unresolved V genes, and the cause of the others is not known. Counted in this sample were 200,000 to 300,000 clones; 75% to 85% of them appeared once. 8% of the sample goes to the ten largest clones. Sequenced: PBMCs. These receptors all come from a woman between 55 and 75 years old in good health and CMV-seropositive.

To note about this clone: Other DNA sequences within the sample encode an identical CDR3. The chain uses TRBV28 and TRBJ1-2; D call uncertain. Germline-derived CDR1 and CDR2 are MDHEN and SYDVKM. V was cut by 3 bases and J by 8 bases, with 10 bases left in between. The length of the CDR3 is 12 residues. The CDR3 protein is CASSLARGGYTF. The CDR3, as DNA: TGTGCCAGCAGTTTGGCCCGAGGGGGCTACACCTTC.

This chain uses TRBV6-5 with TRBJ1-1; D is ambiguous. V lost 7 bases and J lost 0, with 15 bases in between. The CDR3 has 15 residues. CDR1 and CDR2 (germline): MNHEY, SVGAGI. Here the CDR3 DNA reads TGTGCCAGCAACGATGGCGGAAGATTGAACACTGAAGCTTTCTTT. This encodes CASNDGGRLNTEAFF.

This clone has a handful of counts. The V and J genes are TRBV4-1 and TRBJ1-5, with 7 bases identical to TRBD1. The CDR3 has 17 amino acids. V shed 0 bases and J 4 bases; nucleotides not matched to a gene: 9. The V gene's germline CDR1 is MGHRA and CDR2 YSYEKL. This chain's CDR3 is CASSQDPGTVVNQPQHF. The CDR3 DNA sequence: TGCGCCAGCAGCCAAGATCCTGGGACAGTGGTTAATCAGCCCCAGCATTTT.

V usage is TRBV27 and J usage is TRBJ1-1, with D uncertain. V was clipped by 6 bases and J by 1 base, with 9 bases between them. Germline assignment: CDR1 MNHEY and CDR2 SMNVEV (reference sequence). There are 13 residues in the CDR3. The chain's CDR3 is CASSPGRNTEAFF. As DNA, the CDR3 is TGTGCCAGCAGCCCGGGGAGGAACACTGAAGCTTTCTTT.

The genes are TRBV12-5 and TRBJ1-1, with a weak D call TRBD1 (6 bases). V was cut by 1 base and J by 1 base, with 7 bases left in between. The CDR3 consists of 14 residues. The germline gives CDR1 LGHNT, CDR2 FRNRAP. The CDR3 bases are TGTGCTAGTGGTTTGGGACAGGAGAACACTGAAGCTTTCTTT. It translates to CASGLGQENTEAFF.

The chain carries TRBV9 and TRBJ2-3; D might be TRBD2 (6 bases). V lost 1 base to trimming and J lost 1 base, with 7 bases between them. Germline CDR1 is SGDLS and CDR2 is YYNGEE. There are 14 residues in the CDR3. CDR3 protein: CASSVLAGTDTQYF. DNA for the CDR3: TGTGCCAGCAGCGTATTAGCGGGCACAGATACGCAGTATTTT.

The J gene is TRBJ1-2, the V gene TRBV4-1; D call uncertain. Per germline, CDR1 MGHRA and CDR2 YSYEKL. This CDR3 comprises 13 residues. V was trimmed by 4 bases and J by 8 bases, leaving 14 bases between them. The CDR3 nucleotides read TGCGCCAGCAGCCTACTCGGGAGCAAAGGCTACACCTTC. Its translation: CASSLLGSKGYTF.